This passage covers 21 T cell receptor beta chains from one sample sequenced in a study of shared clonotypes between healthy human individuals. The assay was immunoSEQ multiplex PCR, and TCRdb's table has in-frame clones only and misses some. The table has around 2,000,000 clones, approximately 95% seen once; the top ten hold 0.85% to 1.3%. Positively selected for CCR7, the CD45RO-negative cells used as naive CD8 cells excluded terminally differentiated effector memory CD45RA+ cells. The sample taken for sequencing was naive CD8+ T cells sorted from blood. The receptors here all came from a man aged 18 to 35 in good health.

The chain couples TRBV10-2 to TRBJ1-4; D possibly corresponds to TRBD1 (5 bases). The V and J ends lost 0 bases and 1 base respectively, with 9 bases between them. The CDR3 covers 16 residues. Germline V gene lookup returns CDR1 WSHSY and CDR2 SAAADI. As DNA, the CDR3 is TGCGCCAGCAGTGAGTCCCCCAGGGAAACTAATGAAAAACTGTTTTTT. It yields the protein CASSESPRETNEKLFF.

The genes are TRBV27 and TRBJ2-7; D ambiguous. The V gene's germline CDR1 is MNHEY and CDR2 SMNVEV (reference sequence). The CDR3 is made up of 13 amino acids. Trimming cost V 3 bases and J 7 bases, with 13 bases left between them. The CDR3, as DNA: TGTGCCAGCAGTTTGTCTCCCCTCCAAGAGCAGTACTTC. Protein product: CASSLSPLQEQYF.

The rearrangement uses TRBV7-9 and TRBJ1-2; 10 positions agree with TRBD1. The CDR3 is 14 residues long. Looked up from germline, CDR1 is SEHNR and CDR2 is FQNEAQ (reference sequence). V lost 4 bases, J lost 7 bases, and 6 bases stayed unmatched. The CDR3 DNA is TGTGCCAGCAGCTCCGGGACAGGGGCGGGTGGCTACACCTTC. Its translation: CASSSGTGAGGYTF.

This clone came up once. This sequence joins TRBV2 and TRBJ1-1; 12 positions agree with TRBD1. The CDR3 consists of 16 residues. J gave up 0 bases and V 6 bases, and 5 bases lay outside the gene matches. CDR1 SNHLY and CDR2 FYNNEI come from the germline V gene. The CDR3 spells CASSDGTGGLNTEAFF. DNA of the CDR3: TGTGCCAGCAGCGATGGGACAGGGGGCTTGAACACTGAAGCTTTCTTT.

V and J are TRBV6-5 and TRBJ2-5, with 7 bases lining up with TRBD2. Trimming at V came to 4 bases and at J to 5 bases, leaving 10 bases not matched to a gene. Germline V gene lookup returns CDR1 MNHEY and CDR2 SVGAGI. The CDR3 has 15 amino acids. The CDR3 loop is CASSFGLDFTETQYF. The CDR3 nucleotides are TGTGCCAGCAGTTTCGGACTAGACTTCACGGAGACCCAGTACTTC.

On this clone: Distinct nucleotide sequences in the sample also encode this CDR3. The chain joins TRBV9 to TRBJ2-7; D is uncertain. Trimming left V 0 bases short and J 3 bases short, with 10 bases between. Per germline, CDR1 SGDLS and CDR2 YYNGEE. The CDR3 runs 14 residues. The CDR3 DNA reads TGTGCCAGCAGCGTAGGCGGTCCCGGCTACGAGCAGTACTTC. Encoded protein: CASSVGGPGYEQYF.

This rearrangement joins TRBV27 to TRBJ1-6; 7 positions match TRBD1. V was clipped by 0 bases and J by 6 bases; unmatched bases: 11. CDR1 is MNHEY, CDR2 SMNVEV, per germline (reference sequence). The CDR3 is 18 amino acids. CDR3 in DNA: TGTGCCAGCAGTTTATCCGGCCCGGGACAGATATTTAATTCACCCCTCCACTTT. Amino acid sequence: CASSLSGPGQIFNSPLHF.

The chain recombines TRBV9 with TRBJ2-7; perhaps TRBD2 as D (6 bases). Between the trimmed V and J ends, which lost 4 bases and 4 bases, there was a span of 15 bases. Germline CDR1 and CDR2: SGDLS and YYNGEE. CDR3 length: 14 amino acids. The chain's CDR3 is CASSPGEVLYEQYF. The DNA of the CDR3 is TGTGCCAGCAGCCCGGGGGAAGTCTTGTACGAGCAGTACTTC.

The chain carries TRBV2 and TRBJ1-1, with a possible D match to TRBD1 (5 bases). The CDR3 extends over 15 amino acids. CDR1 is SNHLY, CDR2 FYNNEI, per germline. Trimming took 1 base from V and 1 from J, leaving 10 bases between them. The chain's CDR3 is CASSEVTVENTEAFF. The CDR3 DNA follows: TGTGCCAGCAGTGAAGTGACAGTTGAGAACACTGAAGCTTTCTTT.

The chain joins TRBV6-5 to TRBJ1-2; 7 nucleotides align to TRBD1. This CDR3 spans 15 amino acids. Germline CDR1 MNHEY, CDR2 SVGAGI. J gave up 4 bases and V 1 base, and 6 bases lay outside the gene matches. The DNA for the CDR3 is TGTGCCAGCAGTTACTGGGGGACAGATTCCTATGGCTACACCTTC. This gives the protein CASSYWGTDSYGYTF.

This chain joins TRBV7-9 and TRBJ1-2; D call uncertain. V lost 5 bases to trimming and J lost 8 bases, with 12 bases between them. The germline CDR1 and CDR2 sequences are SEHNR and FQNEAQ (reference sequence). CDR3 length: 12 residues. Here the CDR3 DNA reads TGTGCCAGCAGCCCCGACGGAGGAGGCTACACCTTC. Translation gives CASSPDGGGYTF.

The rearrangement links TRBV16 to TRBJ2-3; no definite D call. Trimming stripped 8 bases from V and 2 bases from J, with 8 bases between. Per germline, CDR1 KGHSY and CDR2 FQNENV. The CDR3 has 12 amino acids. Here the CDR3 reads CASAVFTDTQYF. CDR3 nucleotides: TGTGCCAGCGCGGTTTTCACAGATACGCAGTATTTT.

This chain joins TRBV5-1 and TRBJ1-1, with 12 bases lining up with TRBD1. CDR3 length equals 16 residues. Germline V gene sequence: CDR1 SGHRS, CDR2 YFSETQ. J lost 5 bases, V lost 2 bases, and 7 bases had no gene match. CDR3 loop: CASSFSWDRGLTEAFF. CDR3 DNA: TGCGCCAGCAGCTTCTCCTGGGACAGGGGGCTGACTGAAGCTTTCTTT.

Here the CDR3 DNA reads TGTGCCAGCAGCTTAGGGGCCGCCCCATCTACTGAAGCTTTCTTT. This sequence encodes CASSLGAAPSTEAFF. This sequence joins TRBV7-6 and TRBJ1-1; D call uncertain. CDR1 and CDR2 (germline): SGHVS, FNYEAQ. This CDR3 spans 15 amino acids. Trimming removed 1 base from V and 5 bases from J, with 14 bases in between.

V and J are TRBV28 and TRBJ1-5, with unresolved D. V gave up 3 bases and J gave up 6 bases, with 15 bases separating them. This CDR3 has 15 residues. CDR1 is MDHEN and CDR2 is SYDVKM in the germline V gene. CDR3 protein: CASSFSGLAGQPQHF. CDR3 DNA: TGTGCCAGCAGTTTTTCAGGACTGGCCGGTCAGCCCCAGCATTTT.

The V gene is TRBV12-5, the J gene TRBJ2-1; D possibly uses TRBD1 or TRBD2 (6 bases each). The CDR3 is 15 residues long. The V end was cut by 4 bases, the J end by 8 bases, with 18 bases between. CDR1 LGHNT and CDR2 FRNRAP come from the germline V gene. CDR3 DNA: TGTGCTAGTGGTTGGTCAACAGGGAGCGGGTATGAGCAGTTCTTC. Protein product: CASGWSTGSGYEQFF.

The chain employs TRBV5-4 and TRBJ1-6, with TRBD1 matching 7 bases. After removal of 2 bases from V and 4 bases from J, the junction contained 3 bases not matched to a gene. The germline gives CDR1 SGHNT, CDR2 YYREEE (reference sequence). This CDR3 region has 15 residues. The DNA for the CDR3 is TGTGCCAGCAGCTTAACAGGGGAGTATAATTCACCCCTCCACTTT. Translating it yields CASSLTGEYNSPLHF.

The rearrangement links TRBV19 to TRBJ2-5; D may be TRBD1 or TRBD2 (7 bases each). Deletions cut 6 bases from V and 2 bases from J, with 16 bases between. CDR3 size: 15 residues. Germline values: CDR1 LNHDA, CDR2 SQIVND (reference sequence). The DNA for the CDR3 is TGTGCCAGTAGGAAAGACAGGGAGGGTCAAGAGACCCAGTACTTC. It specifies CASRKDREGQETQYF.

CDR3 loop: CASSLRVLTINYGYTF. The CDR3 DNA reads as TGTGCCAGCAGTTTACGGGTTCTTACCATTAACTATGGCTACACCTTC. This chain uses TRBV28 with TRBJ1-2, with D uncertain. Per the germline V gene, CDR1 is MDHEN and CDR2 is SYDVKM. The CDR3 is made up of 16 amino acids. V lost 2 bases and J 1 base, leaving 14 bases between the germline ends.

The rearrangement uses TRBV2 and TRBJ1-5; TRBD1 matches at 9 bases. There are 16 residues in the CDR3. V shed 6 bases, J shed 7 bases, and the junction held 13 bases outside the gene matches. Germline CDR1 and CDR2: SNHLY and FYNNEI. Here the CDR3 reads CASRTGGLDVRQPQHF. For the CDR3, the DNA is TGTGCCAGCAGAACAGGGGGCTTGGATGTTCGCCAGCCCCAGCATTTT.

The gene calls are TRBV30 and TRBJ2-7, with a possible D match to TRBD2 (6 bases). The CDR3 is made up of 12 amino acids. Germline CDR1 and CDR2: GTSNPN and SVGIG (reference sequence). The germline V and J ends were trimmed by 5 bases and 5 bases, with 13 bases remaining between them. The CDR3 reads CAWGGSPHEQYF. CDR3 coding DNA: TGTGCCTGGGGAGGGTCCCCCCACGAGCAGTACTTC.